The present entry profiles one T cell receptor (beta chain) with its context. Its matching antigen is unknown. This record comes from a study of cytomegalovirus exposure and HLA in healthy donors. As for the study in general: HLA-typed donors were the source of some 80 million unique TCRs, which an early data release held.

Primers included in the PCR were 60 Vbeta and 13 Jbeta primers. Repertoires were generated with immunoSEQ multiplex PCR, while TCRdb's copy carries only in-frame clones and drops some. The sample holds fewer than 150,000 clones. CDR3 length equals 12 residues. V dropped 5 bases and J dropped 16 bases, with 18 bases sitting between them. Germline CDR1 reads SGHAT; CDR2 reads FQNNGV. The study's findings and limits: V- and J-gene trimming in TCR beta was tied to a missense DCLRE1C variant by an analysis performed later. It was approximately 150 TCR beta chains that were listed as cytomegalovirus-associated. It was likely that a cluster of highly shared sequence variants was a sequencing artifact.

This chain links TRBV11-2 with TRBJ1-5; a weak D match, TRBD1 (6 bases). This clonotype originated in a middle-aged man in good health and CMV-seronegative. Specimen: PBMCs. CDR3 sequence: CASSHRGAPVHF. The CDR3 nucleotides read TGTGCCAGCAGCCACCGGGGGGCCCCAGTCCATTTT.